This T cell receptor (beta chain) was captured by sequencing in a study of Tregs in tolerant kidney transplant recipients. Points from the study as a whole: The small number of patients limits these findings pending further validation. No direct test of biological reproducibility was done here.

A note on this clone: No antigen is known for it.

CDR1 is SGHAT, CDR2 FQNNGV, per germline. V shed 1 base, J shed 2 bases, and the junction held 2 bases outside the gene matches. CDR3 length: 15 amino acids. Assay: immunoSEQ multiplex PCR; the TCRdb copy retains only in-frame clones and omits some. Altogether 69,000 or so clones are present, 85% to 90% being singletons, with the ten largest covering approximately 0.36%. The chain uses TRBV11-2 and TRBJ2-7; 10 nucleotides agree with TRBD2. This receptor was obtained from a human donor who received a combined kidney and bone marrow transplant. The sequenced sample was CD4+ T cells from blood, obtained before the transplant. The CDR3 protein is CASSLVTSGTYEQYF. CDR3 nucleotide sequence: TGTGCCAGCAGCTTAGTCACTAGCGGGACCTACGAGCAGTACTTC.